This T cell receptor beta chain comes out of a study of blood T cell repertoires in COVID-19. About the study: Some COVID-19 samples were acute and others convalescent; all came from the United States, Italy and Spain. Nucleic acid was either cDNA or gDNA, and it came from T cells, B-cell-depleted T cells, or PBMCs.

Which cohort a participant joined came from the clinical history participants gave. The CDR3 loop spans 13 amino acids. V lost 3 bases and J lost 0, with 5 bases in between. In the authors' methods: Reference gene primer amplification gave nucleated cell count estimates. Measured with immunoSEQ multiplex PCR; TCRdb has only the in-frame clones, and not every one. That table supplies the V and J calls and clone size; D and trimming were determined from the DNA. The sample carries over 250,000 clones, 87% recorded once. The receptor comes from a woman aged 25 to 45 who had recovered from COVID-19. What was sequenced was PBMCs or T cells enriched from blood (not recorded which). The V call is TRBV12-3 or TRBV12-4, the J call TRBJ1-2; no clear D. For the CDR3, the DNA is TGTGCCAGCAGTTTGTCAACTAACTATGGCTACACCTTC. Protein sequence: CASSLSTNYGYTF.